This TCR beta chain was recovered during a study of graft-versus-host responses after intestinal transplantation (dated by TCRdb to the early 2020s). With respect to the entire study: Multivisceral, liver-intestinal, or isolated intestinal transplants were received by the recipients. Anti-thymocyte globulin induction was given to all recipients, followed by maintenance tacrolimus and steroids for roughly 3 years. Bulk TCR-beta CDR3 sequencing was used to track graft-versus-host and host-versus-graft alloreactive T cell clones in the graft, circulation and bone marrow after intestinal transplantation. To identify alloreactive clones, pre-transplant mixed lymphocyte reaction products were sequenced and then compared with unstimulated pre-transplant donor and recipient T cells. A cohort of 20 to 25 intestinal transplant recipients, including one retransplant, was enrolled, and 3 patients lacking pretransplant specimens were excluded. A peak of at least 4% donor T cells among recipient peripheral blood mononuclear cells was the definition used for donor T cell macrochimerism. Samples from three later patients were sequenced in-house on an Illumina MiSeq with MiXCR processing rather than by the commercial service. Broader findings and caveats from the paper: GvH clones were found in recipient bone marrow, and some of the GvH clones appeared earlier in ileal mucosa or blood, which is consistent with an intestinal mucosal origin. Conclusions were limited by the relatively low number and heterogeneity of intestinal transplant patients. High GvH to HvG T cell clonal ratios were observed in the allografts of patients with donor T cell macrochimerism. Early after transplant, peak levels of circulating GvH clones were found to be associated with declines in HvG clones.

Blood samples were collected up to 4 times in the first month after transplant and then at least monthly when available. Libraries were made using the immunoSEQ multiplex PCR assay. For most patients, genomic DNA was subjected to high-throughput TCR-beta CDR3 sequencing by Adaptive Biotechnologies. The authors processed their data as follows. TCR sequencing data for 15 to 20 patients were retrieved from Adaptive's ImmunoSEQ software; a few other patients were processed with MiXCR and VDJtools. CDR3 nucleotide sequences shared between donor and recipient were removed because the origin of such sequences could not be assigned. At least 2-fold expansion over unstimulated cells and a minimum CFSE-low frequency of 0.002% (template counts) or 0.001% (read counts) were required for clones to be classified as alloreactive. Mappable clones were those detected in sequenced pre-transplant spleen, lymph node, or MLR CFSE-low populations of the donor or recipient. Cumulative frequency of alloreactive clones was calculated as a percentage of all sequences weighted by copy number. Entries here come from immuneACCESS through TCRdb and include only in-frame sequences with V and J called. Some clones fail to appear in such tables; in the studies checked, an unresolved V gene covers under half of the shortfall, and the cause of the remainder is unknown. V and J calls and clone size are copied from that table; D and trimming were computed from the DNA. In all, the sample holds around 33,000 clones, and about 95% of those were seen once. The top ten hold about 0.8% of the sample.

In regard to this clone: Its recognized antigen is unknown. Base quality data are lacking; no much larger clone is found one base away.

V and J are trimmed by 4 bases and 6 bases, and the gene matches miss 5 bases of the junction. The germline V gene (reference sequence) gives CDR1 as SEHNR and CDR2 as FQNEAQ. The CDR3 contains 15 residues, cysteine and phenylalanine counted. The entry retains the CDR3 DNA only, 45 bases that are in frame from base 1. Sequencing was performed on PBMCs, taken 16 days after intestinal transplant. In this chain, TRBV7-9 is recombined with TRBJ2-2, and 10 bases in between align with TRBD2. The receptor was isolated from a human patient who received an intestinal transplant, so some T cells may come from the graft donor. The DNA sequence follows: TGTGCCAGCAGCTCCCCGAGCGGGAGGGCCGGGGAGCTGTTTTTT. It is translated as CASSSPSGRAGELFF.